Included here is one T cell receptor beta chain sequence, with context. These data come from a study of CD8 T cells in Susac syndrome. When the RNA was reverse transcribed, random hexamers were used with an input of about 0.45 to 1 ug. Across 54 Vbeta and 13 Jbeta, TCR beta CDR3 was amplified with immunoSEQ multiplex PCR. TCRdb called the immunoSEQ multiplex PCR reads again in MiXCR, with one record for every CDR3 protein. Here the sample spans about 400,000 distinct CDR3 sequences, approximately 85% being singletons. The clonotype was recovered from a human donor with multiple sclerosis. Material: CD8+ T cells from PBMCs.

The CDR3 coding sequence is TGTGCCAGCAGCTTGGAGACTACAGGGGAGCCTGAAGCTTTCTTT. Protein: CASSLETTGEPEAFF. The chain links TRBV5-4 to TRBJ1-1; TRBD1 matches at 7 bases. Germline V gene sequence: CDR1 SGHNT, CDR2 YYREEE (reference sequence). The CDR3 has 15 residues. Trimming cost V 0 bases and J 6 bases; bases outside gene matches: 8.